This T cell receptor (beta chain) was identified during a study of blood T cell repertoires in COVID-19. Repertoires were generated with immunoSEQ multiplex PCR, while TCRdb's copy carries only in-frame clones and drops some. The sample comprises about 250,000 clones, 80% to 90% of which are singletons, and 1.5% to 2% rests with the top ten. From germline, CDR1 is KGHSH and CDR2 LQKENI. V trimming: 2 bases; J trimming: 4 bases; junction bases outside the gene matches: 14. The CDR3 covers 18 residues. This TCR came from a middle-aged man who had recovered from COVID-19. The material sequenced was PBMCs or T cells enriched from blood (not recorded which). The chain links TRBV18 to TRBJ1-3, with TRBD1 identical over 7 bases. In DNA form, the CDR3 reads TGTGCCAGCTCACCAGGGGACAGTGGCCGATCTGGGGGAAACACCATATATTTT. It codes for CASSPGDSGRSGGNTIYF. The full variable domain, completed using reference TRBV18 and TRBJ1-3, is NAGVMQNPRHLVRRRGQEARLRCSPMKGHSHVYWYRQLPEEGLKFMVYLQKENIIDESGMPKERFSAEFPKEGPSILRIQQVVRGDSAAYFCASSPGDSGRSGGNTIYFGEGSWLTVV.